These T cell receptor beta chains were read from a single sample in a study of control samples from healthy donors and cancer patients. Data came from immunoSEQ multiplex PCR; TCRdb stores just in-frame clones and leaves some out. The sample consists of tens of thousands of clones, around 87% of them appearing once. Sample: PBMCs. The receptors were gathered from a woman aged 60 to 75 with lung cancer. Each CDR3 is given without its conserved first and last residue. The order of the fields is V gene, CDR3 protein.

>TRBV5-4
ASSRAGTKNIQY
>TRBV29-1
SVAPTGRGNTIY
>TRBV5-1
ASSIQGARNQPQH
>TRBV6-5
ASRIGMNTEAF
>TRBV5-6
ASSSLAGGNNEQF
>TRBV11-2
ASSLGGLEKTQY
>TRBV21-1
ASSKARRCGAPLH
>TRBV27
ASSLTGSVLSSYEQY
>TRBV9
ASSVAVSLYNEQF
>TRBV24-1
ATSDSRQAGQETQY
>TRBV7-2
ASSLGFLAGLTETDTQY
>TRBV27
ASSPLGYEQY
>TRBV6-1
ASSESLSGLGKDEQF
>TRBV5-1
ASSFPSGLAGGNEQF
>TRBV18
ASSPKSEQY
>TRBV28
ASREQGYNEQF
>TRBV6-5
ASRDGYYEQY
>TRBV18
ASSQDRGYGYT
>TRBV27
ASSLKGWPEAF
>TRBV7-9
ASSPMGQDYNEQF
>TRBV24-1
ATSDFRLADGEQF
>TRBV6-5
ASSRGNTEAF
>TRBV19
ASSPDTNYGYT
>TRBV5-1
ASSPRQGGETQY
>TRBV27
ASSPFVGGEKLF
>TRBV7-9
ASSLDIDTQY
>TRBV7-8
ASSLVGTGKEKLF
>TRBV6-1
ASSETGPNSPLH
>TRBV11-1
ASSFGRGPNTGELF
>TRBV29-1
SVDRGHTGELF
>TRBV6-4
ASSVEFANTGELF
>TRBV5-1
ASSLGQSTDTQY
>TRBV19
ASTADPRDRGYYYNEQF
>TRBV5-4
ASSLRDRSDNEQF
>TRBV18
ASSLRLAGEGEETQY
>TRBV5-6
ASSLLDRGTQY
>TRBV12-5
ASGAQGGGQPQH
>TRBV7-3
ASSRTSGRARETQY
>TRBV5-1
ASSFGQKLF
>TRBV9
ASTSSPSGRASVNEQF
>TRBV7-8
ASSPRQGRDEKLF
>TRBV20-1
SAGPYNEQF
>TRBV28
ASSLGQGGSSYEQY
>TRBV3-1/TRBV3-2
ASSQDERNTIY
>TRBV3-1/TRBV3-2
ASSPDGAYEQY
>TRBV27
ASLLDRNVNYGYT
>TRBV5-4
ASSLGEYTQY
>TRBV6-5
ASSILGGGNQPQH
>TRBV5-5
ASSSAHSGGAGEQF
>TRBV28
ASRTSRRETQY
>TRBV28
ASSPSPSGYTEAF
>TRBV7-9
ASSLRGETGELF
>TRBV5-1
ASSPDGPVNTEAF
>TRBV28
ATRGPQYQETQY
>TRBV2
ASKGDPGHQPQH